The T cell receptor (beta chain) under discussion was sequenced for a study of regulatory T cells in long-lasting Graves disease. iRepertoire HTBI primers and Arm-PCR of CDR3 regions built TCR beta libraries. TCRdb re-called the multiplex PCR reads with MiXCR, one entry per CDR3 protein. The table shows about 300,000 distinct CDR3 sequences, with under 20% occurring only once. Study-wide points: Newly diagnosed Graves' patients had higher TCR diversity than persistent ones.

Described time point: newly diagnosed GD, antithyroid drugs for less than 3 months. The TCR library was prepared using RNA isolated from PBMCs. American Thyroid Association guidelines served as the basis for diagnosing Graves' disease. This clonotype was observed at least ten times. Its antigen is undetermined. This CDR3 contains 14 residues. The trim removed 7 bases at V and 5 bases at J, leaving 10 bases unmatched. CDR1 and CDR2 from the germline V gene are MNHEY and SVGEGT. The sequence derives from a female donor with Graves disease. V and J are TRBV6-2 or TRBV6-3 and TRBJ2-5; 7 bases are shared with TRBD2. The source material was peripheral blood mononuclear cells (PBMCs), sampled at new diagnosis, from a patient treated with antithyroid drugs. The CDR3 sequence: CASTSNGGEETQYF. The CDR3 DNA is TGTGCCAGCACCTCAAATGGGGGGGAGGAGACCCAGTACTTC.